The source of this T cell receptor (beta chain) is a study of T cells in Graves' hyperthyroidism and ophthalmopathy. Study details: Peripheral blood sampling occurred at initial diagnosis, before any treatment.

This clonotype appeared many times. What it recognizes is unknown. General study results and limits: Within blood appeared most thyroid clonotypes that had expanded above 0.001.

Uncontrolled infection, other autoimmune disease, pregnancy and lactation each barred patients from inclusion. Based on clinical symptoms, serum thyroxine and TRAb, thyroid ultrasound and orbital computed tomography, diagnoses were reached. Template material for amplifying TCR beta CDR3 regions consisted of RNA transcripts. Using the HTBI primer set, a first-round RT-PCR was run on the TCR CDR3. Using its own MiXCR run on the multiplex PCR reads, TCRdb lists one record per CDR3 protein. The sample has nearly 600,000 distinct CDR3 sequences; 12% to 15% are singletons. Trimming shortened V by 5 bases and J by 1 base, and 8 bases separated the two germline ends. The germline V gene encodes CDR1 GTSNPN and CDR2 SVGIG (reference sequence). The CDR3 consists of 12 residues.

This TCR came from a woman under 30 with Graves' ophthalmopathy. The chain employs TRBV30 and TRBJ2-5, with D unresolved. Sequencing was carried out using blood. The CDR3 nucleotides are TGTGCCTGGGGAAACTTCCAAGAGACCCAGTACTTC. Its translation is CAWGNFQETQYF.